Listed below are T cell receptor beta chains from one sample, sequenced in a study of metastatic and nonmetastatic thyroid tumors. From the PCR reads, TCRdb re-called clones with MiXCR. The table includes 3,000 to 3,500 clones, approximately 26% detected once. The sample was tumor tissue. The receptor set was obtained from a female donor with papillary thyroid cancer or a benign thyroid nodule (not recorded which). Some clones in this sample may be carry-over from other donors' samples. CDR3s include the opening cysteine and the closing phenylalanine or tryptophan. A D gene is named only where the DNA matches it firmly. Not every row has a clone size; where given, it reads once, few, many or a size class.

size	V	D	J	DNA	CDR3
many	TRBV4-1	TRBD2	TRBJ2-3	TGCGCCAGCAGCCGATCCCCCCTACTAGCGGGAAGCACAGATACGCAGTATTTT	CASSRSPLLAGSTDTQYF
NA	TRBV28	NA	TRBJ1-1	TGTGCCAGTGGGAGGGACACTGAAGCTTTCTTT	CASGRDTEAFF
NA	TRBV11-2	TRBD2	TRBJ2-3	TGTGCCAGCAGCTGGGGACTAGCTCTCACAGATACGCAGTATTTT	CASSWGLALTDTQYF
NA	TRBV28	TRBD1	TRBJ2-2	TGTGCCAGCCTGGGACAGGGGCGGACCGGGGAGCTGTTTTTT	CASLGQGRTGELFF
NA	TRBV7-9	NA	TRBJ1-1	TGTGCCAGCAGCCCACGAGGGAGGATGAACACTGAAGCTTTCTTT	CASSPRGRMNTEAFF
NA	TRBV7-2	TRBD2	TRBJ2-7	TGTGCCAGCAGCTTAGCCCTAGCGGGAGGCTTCTCCTACGAGCAGTACTTC	CASSLALAGGFSYEQYF
medium-sized	TRBV12-3/TRBV12-4	NA	TRBJ1-1	TGTGCCAGCACACAGGGATTAACTGAAGCTTTCTTT	CASTQGLTEAFF
medium-sized	TRBV6-4	TRBD2	TRBJ2-1	TGTGCCAGCAGTGAGTCTAGCGGGGGCAACAATGAGCAGTTCTTC	CASSESSGGNNEQFF
few	TRBV6-1	TRBD2	TRBJ2-3	TGTGCCAGCCAAGGACTAGCGGGAGGGCCCGATACGCAGTATTTT	CASQGLAGGPDTQYF
NA	TRBV7-2	TRBD1	TRBJ2-5	TGTGCCAGCAGCTCCTCGGGACAGGGGCTTGGGACCCAGTACTTC	CASSSSGQGLGTQYF
NA	TRBV6-4	TRBD1	TRBJ1-6	TGTGCCAACAGTGTCCGGACAGGGTCATCACCCCTCCACTTT	CANSVRTGSSPLHF
NA	TRBV11-3	NA	TRBJ2-5	TGTGCCAGCAGCTTAGGAGGCGGTGGGGTTTCGGAGACCCAGTACTTC	CASSLGGGGVSETQYF
large	TRBV2	NA	TRBJ2-7	TGTGCCAGCAGTTTAGGAGAATTCTACGAGCAGTACTTC	CASSLGEFYEQYF
NA	TRBV18	NA	TRBJ2-1	TGTGCCAGCTCGCGGAACAATGAGCAGTTCTTC	CASSRNNEQFF
few	TRBV6-2/TRBV6-3	TRBD1	TRBJ1-2	TGTGCCAGCAGTTACAACAGGGGAGGCTACACCTTC	CASSYNRGGYTF
medium-sized	TRBV14	NA	TRBJ1-1	TGTGCCAGCAGCCAGGGGGCAAGGTCTGAAGCTTTCTTT	CASSQGARSEAFF
medium-sized	TRBV5-5	NA	TRBJ1-2	TGTGCCAGCAGATCGTCCGCCGGGGGCTATGGCTACACCTTC	CASRSSAGGYGYTF
many	TRBV29-1	TRBD2	TRBJ2-4	TGCAGCGTCGCGGGGGACCTCCGCCTAGCCAAAAACATTCAGTACTTC	CSVAGDLRLAKNIQYF
large	TRBV12-3/TRBV12-4	NA	TRBJ1-3	TGTGCCAGCAGTTTAAGAACAGTTGGAAACACCATATATTTT	CASSLRTVGNTIYF
few	TRBV6-5	NA	TRBJ2-7	TGTGCCAGCAGTTACCTTTCCGGGGCCTCCTACGAGCAGTACTTC	CASSYLSGASYEQYF
few	TRBV2	NA	TRBJ2-7	TGTGCCAGCAGCGTCGGATTTTCTTACGAGCAGTACTTC	CASSVGFSYEQYF
medium-sized	TRBV27	NA	TRBJ1-4	TGTGCCAGCAGTATATCCAGACTTAATGAAAAACTGTTTTTT	CASSISRLNEKLFF
few	TRBV6-1	NA	TRBJ2-3	TGTGCCAGCAGACCCCGAGGAGGATCCACAGATACGCAGTATTTT	CASRPRGGSTDTQYF
NA	TRBV12-3/TRBV12-4	NA	TRBJ1-2	TGTGCCAGCAGTTTATCCGCGAACTATGGCTACACCTTC	CASSLSANYGYTF
NA	TRBV9	NA	TRBJ2-7	TGTGCCAGCAGCGTAGGGTCGAGGCAGGGCTACGAGCAGTACTTC	CASSVGSRQGYEQYF
once	TRBV14	NA	TRBJ1-1	TGTGCCAGCAGCCAAGATAGAGGCGGGGGAGCTTTCTTT	CASSQDRGGGAFF
medium-sized	TRBV14	NA	TRBJ1-2	TGTGCCAGCAGCCAAGAATGGGTTAGCTATGGCTACACCTTC	CASSQEWVSYGYTF
medium-sized	TRBV5-6	NA	TRBJ2-1	TGTGCCAGCAGCCGCTGGCCCCGGGCGGTCGATGAGCAGTTCTTC	CASSRWPRAVDEQFF
NA	TRBV7-2	TRBD1	TRBJ1-2	TGTGCCAGCAGCAAAGACAGGGGAACGGGTGGCTACACCTTC	CASSKDRGTGGYTF
NA	TRBV11-2	TRBD2	TRBJ2-1	TGTGCCAGCAGCCTAGAGGGCCTAGCGGGACGAGAGCAGTTCTTC	CASSLEGLAGREQFF
NA	TRBV28	NA	TRBJ1-6	TGTGCCAGCAGCTTCTGGGCGGGCAATTCACCCCTCCACTTT	CASSFWAGNSPLHF
large	TRBV2	TRBD1	TRBJ2-1	TGTGCCAGCAGTGTACAGGGGCAGGACAATGAGCAGTTCTTC	CASSVQGQDNEQFF
NA	TRBV9	NA	TRBJ2-1	TGTGCCAGCAGCGTAGAGCCAAGCTCCTACAATGAGCAGTTCTTC	CASSVEPSSYNEQFF
medium-sized	TRBV27	NA	TRBJ2-6	TGTGCCAGCAGTTTATACAGGGACCCCTCTGGGGCCAACGTCCTGACTTTC	CASSLYRDPSGANVLTF
NA	TRBV7-8	NA	TRBJ2-7	TGTGCCAGCAGCTTAGGGACTAACCGATACGAGCAGTACTTC	CASSLGTNRYEQYF
few	TRBV28	NA	TRBJ1-6	TGTGCCAGCACCCTGGGGGGCAGCAATTCACCCCTCCACTTT	CASTLGGSNSPLHF
many	TRBV6-1	TRBD2	TRBJ2-7	TGTGCCAGCAGTAAAACGGGAGGGGTCTACGAGCAGTACTTC	CASSKTGGVYEQYF
few	TRBV19	TRBD1	TRBJ1-2	TGTGCCAGTAGTACCGGACAGGCCACTAACTATGGCTACACCTTC	CASSTGQATNYGYTF
NA	TRBV20-1	NA	TRBJ2-7	TGCAGTGCTATAGACCGGGACCGAAGCTCCTACGAGCAGTACTTC	CSAIDRDRSSYEQYF
medium-sized	TRBV20-1	NA	TRBJ2-7	TGCAGTGGGGATGTCGGGACTTTCCGCGAGCAGTACTTC	CSGDVGTFREQYF
large	TRBV30	NA	TRBJ1-2	TGTGCCTGGAGTTCCAATGGAGGCTATGGCTACACCTTC	CAWSSNGGYGYTF
many	TRBV20-1	TRBD1	TRBJ2-7	TGCAGTGCTCAGGGGTCGACAGGGCTTGTTGACGAGCAGTACTTC	CSAQGSTGLVDEQYF
few	TRBV6-2/TRBV6-3	TRBD2	TRBJ2-3	TGTGCCAGCGGGAGGGGGCTAGCGGGAGAAAATACGCAGTATTTT	CASGRGLAGENTQYF
medium-sized	TRBV4-3	TRBD2	TRBJ2-5	TGCGCCAGCAGCCAAGATGCGAGAAGCGGGAGCGGGACCCAGTACTTC	CASSQDARSGSGTQYF
NA	TRBV7-8	NA	TRBJ2-2	TGTGCCAGCAGCTTAGGCCTCCCTAGCACCGGGGAGCTGTTTTTT	CASSLGLPSTGELFF
once	TRBV28	TRBD1	TRBJ2-7	TGTGCCAGTAGTTACATGCGACAGGGCCCCTACGAGCATTACTTC	CASSYMRQGPYEHYF
NA	TRBV7-2	TRBD2	TRBJ2-5	TGTGCCAGCAGCTTGACTAGCGGCCAAGAGACCCAGTACTTC	CASSLTSGQETQYF
few	TRBV28	NA	TRBJ1-2	TGTGCCACCCGACTAAGGGATTTTCGCGGCTACACCTTC	CATRLRDFRGYTF
few	TRBV6-4	NA	TRBJ2-2	TGTGCCAGCACCTCAAAGGCGGGCACCGGGGAGCTGTTTTTT	CASTSKAGTGELFF
few	TRBV12-3/TRBV12-4	TRBD1	TRBJ2-1	TGTGCCAGCAGCCCTACAGGGGGCTATGAGCAGTTCTTC	CASSPTGGYEQFF